This is a list of T cell receptor beta chains from one sample in a study of cytomegalovirus exposure and HLA in healthy donors. Repertoires were generated with immunoSEQ multiplex PCR, while TCRdb's copy carries only in-frame clones and drops some. This table holds about 120,000 clones, roughly 65% found once. What was sequenced was PBMCs. The receptors come from a middle-aged man in good health and CMV-seropositive. Each CDR3 is given with its conserved first and last residue. The D gene is left open where the match is weak. Not all rows give a size; the values are once, few, many and, for expanded clones, a class.

TRBJ1-5,TRBV5-1,TRBD1,few,CASSLSGTGDQPQHF,TGCGCCAGCAGCTTGAGCGGGACAGGGGATCAGCCCCAGCATTTT
TRBJ2-3,TRBV11-1,NA,NA,CASSSSTTGDGTQYF,TGTGCCAGCAGCTCATCGACTACGGGGGACGGTACGCAGTATTTT
TRBJ2-7,TRBV5-1,TRBD2,few,CASSWGVGGGTYEQYF,TGCGCCAGCAGCTGGGGCGTTGGCGGGGGAACCTACGAGCAGTACTTC
TRBJ2-7,TRBV25-1,TRBD1,NA,CASSDYPQGARPYEQYF,TGTGCCAGCAGTGATTATCCCCAGGGGGCGCGACCCTACGAGCAGTACTTC
TRBJ2-5,TRBV5-4,NA,NA,CASSLKGTDMETQYF,TGTGCCAGCAGCTTGAAGGGGACTGACATGGAGACCCAGTACTTC
TRBJ1-4,TRBV27,NA,few,CASSSRGKGTNEKLFF,TGTGCCAGCAGCTCCAGGGGTAAGGGGACTAATGAAAAACTGTTTTTT
TRBJ2-7,TRBV6-5,NA,few,CASSSTTYEQYF,TGTGCCAGCAGTTCTACGACCTACGAGCAGTACTTC
TRBJ2-7,TRBV27,TRBD2,NA,CASTSAGGNDPEQYF,TGTGCCAGCACCTCAGCGGGAGGTAACGATCCCGAGCAGTACTTC
TRBJ1-3,TRBV29-1,NA,NA,CSVQQSSGNTIYF,TGCAGCGTCCAACAGTCCTCTGGAAACACCATATATTTT
TRBJ2-7,TRBV27,NA,NA,CASSLSSGGRYEQYF,TGTGCCAGCAGTTTATCGTCGGGGGGCAGGTACGAGCAGTACTTC
TRBJ2-5,TRBV7-9,NA,NA,CASSPQTSSETQYF,TGTGCCAGCAGCCCCCAGACTAGTTCGGAGACCCAGTACTTC
TRBJ1-2,TRBV18,NA,NA,CASSPQTGPVNYGYTF,TGTGCCAGCTCACCACAGACAGGTCCTGTCAACTATGGCTACACCTTC
TRBJ1-5,TRBV27,NA,NA,CASSFRWSNQPQHF,TGTGCCAGCAGTTTTCGGTGGAGCAATCAGCCCCAGCATTTT
TRBJ2-5,TRBV4-3,NA,few,CASSQHPGDQETQYF,TGCGCCAGCAGCCAACATCCCGGAGATCAAGAGACCCAGTACTTC
TRBJ2-1,TRBV29-1,TRBD2,few,CSVTGGSSYNEQFF,TGCAGCGTTACAGGCGGGAGCTCCTACAATGAGCAGTTCTTC
TRBJ2-2,TRBV6-4,NA,NA,CASSSGNTGELFF,TGTGCCAGCAGTAGCGGGAACACCGGGGAGCTGTTTTTT
TRBJ2-3,TRBV9,NA,once,CASSSRSGITTDTQYF,TGTGCCAGCAGCTCAAGATCCGGGATTACCACAGATACGCAGTATTTT
TRBJ2-5,TRBV5-1,TRBD1,NA,CASSRGQGQETQYF,TGCGCCAGCAGCAGGGGACAGGGGCAAGAGACCCAGTACTTC
TRBJ1-2,TRBV27,TRBD1,NA,CASRTTGNYGYTF,TGTGCCAGCCGGACGACAGGGAACTATGGCTACACCTTC
TRBJ2-5,TRBV21-1,NA,NA,CASSNAGRETQYF,TGTGCCAGCAGCAATGCGGGCAGGGAGACCCAGTACTTC
TRBJ2-5,TRBV5-1,TRBD2,NA,CASSLAASGGVIQETQYF,TGCGCCAGCAGCTTGGCGGCTAGCGGGGGGGTAATTCAAGAGACCCAGTACTTC
TRBJ2-7,TRBV19,NA,once,CASSIGHTEQYF,TGTGCCAGTAGTATAGGTCACACGGAGCAGTACTTC
TRBJ1-1,TRBV19,TRBD1,NA,CASSMGQTNTEAFF,TGTGCCAGTAGTATGGGACAGACGAACACTGAAGCTTTCTTT